Given below is one TCR beta chain in context. What it binds is unknown. There are 14 residues in the CDR3. CDR1 is MNHNY, CDR2 SVGAGI, per germline (reference sequence). Sorting yielded triplicates of around 300,000 cells for each CD8+ T cell subset. Naive CD8+ T cells had a CD45RO-CCR7+CD27+CD95- phenotype. Carrying UMI labels, the TRB cDNA libraries were prepared through 5' RACE. Following a re-call of the 5' RACE reads, TCRdb has one entry per CDR3 protein and lacks DNA. The sample data list 84,000 or so distinct CDR3 sequences. This record comes from a study of CXCR3-negative and CXCR3-positive naive CD8 T cells. Study observations and caveats: Memory CD8+ cells showed much lower diversity, while both naive subsets were comparably high. Naive subsets did not differ in surface CD5, and TRB CDR3 properties served to infer TCR strength.

The rearrangement links TRBV6-6 to TRBJ2-7. The sample taken for sequencing was naive CXCR3- CD8+ T cells from blood. The subset is: CD45RO-CCR7+CD27+CD95- naive CD8+ T cells lacking CXCR3 (TNR3-). The sequence derives from a human donor in good health. Some clones in this sample may be carry-over from other donors' samples. The CDR3: CASSPDVASYEQYF.